A selection of T cell receptor beta chains follows, all from one sample in a study of blood T cell repertoires in COVID-19. Method: immunoSEQ multiplex PCR; TCRdb's copy keeps in-frame clones and lacks some. The sample records around 320,000 clones, over 85% being singletons. Sequences were obtained from peripheral blood. The origin of the receptors is a woman aged 25 to 39 with COVID-19, enrolled during active disease. Both conserved end residues are part of each CDR3. D genes are given only for firm matches. The size entry is marked missing in some rows and otherwise reads once, few, many or a size class.

cdr3_aa: CASSQDPAGGPDTQYF
cdr3_nt: TGTGCCAGCAGCCAAGATCCAGCGGGGGGCCCAGATACGCAGTATTTT
clone_size: NA
j_call: TRBJ2-3
v_call: TRBV4-2
d_call: TRBD2

cdr3_aa: CASSTQGAQTEAFF
cdr3_nt: TGTGCCAGCAGCACTCAGGGGGCGCAAACTGAAGCTTTCTTT
clone_size: NA
j_call: TRBJ1-1
v_call: TRBV7-6
d_call: TRBD1

cdr3_aa: CSATRQGRYTF
cdr3_nt: TGCAGTGCTACCCGACAGGGTCGTTACACCTTC
clone_size: NA
j_call: TRBJ1-2
v_call: TRBV20-1
d_call: TRBD1

cdr3_aa: CASSPGRGEQYF
cdr3_nt: TGTGCCAGCAGCCCCGGGAGGGGTGAGCAGTACTTC
clone_size: few
j_call: TRBJ2-7
v_call: TRBV7-9
d_call: TRBD2

cdr3_aa: CASSVDRPRFYEQYF
cdr3_nt: TGTGCCAGCAGTGTCGACAGGCCACGCTTCTACGAGCAGTACTTC
clone_size: NA
j_call: TRBJ2-7
v_call: TRBV6-4
d_call: NA

cdr3_aa: CASSLAGASTDTQYF
cdr3_nt: TGTGCCAGCAGCTTAGCGGGGGCTAGCACAGATACGCAGTATTTT
clone_size: NA
j_call: TRBJ2-3
v_call: TRBV7-9
d_call: NA

cdr3_aa: CASSYSSRRFGNIQYF
cdr3_nt: TGTGCCAGCAGTTACTCGAGTCGGAGGTTTGGAAACATTCAGTACTTC
clone_size: NA
j_call: TRBJ2-4
v_call: TRBV6-5
d_call: NA

cdr3_aa: CASSPTSGSYNEQFF
cdr3_nt: TGTGCCAGCAGTCCGACTAGCGGGTCTTACAATGAGCAGTTCTTC
clone_size: NA
j_call: TRBJ2-1
v_call: TRBV9
d_call: TRBD2

cdr3_aa: CASEDSFPLSNQPQHF
cdr3_nt: TGTGCCAGTGAGGACTCATTCCCGCTCAGCAATCAGCCCCAGCATTTT
clone_size: NA
j_call: TRBJ1-5
v_call: TRBV19
d_call: NA

cdr3_aa: CASSQGGGLYEQYF
cdr3_nt: TGCGCCAGCAGCCAAGGGGGCGGCCTTTACGAGCAGTACTTC
clone_size: NA
j_call: TRBJ2-7
v_call: TRBV4-1
d_call: NA

cdr3_aa: CATRGGDYGYTF
cdr3_nt: TGTGCCACGAGGGGAGGCGACTATGGCTACACCTTC
clone_size: few
j_call: TRBJ1-2
v_call: TRBV5-5
d_call: NA

cdr3_aa: CASSQVIATNEKLFF
cdr3_nt: TGTGCCAGCAGCCAAGTAATTGCAACTAATGAAAAACTGTTTTTT
clone_size: NA
j_call: TRBJ1-4
v_call: TRBV3-1/TRBV3-2
d_call: NA

cdr3_aa: CASSTPVGGSTDTQYF
cdr3_nt: TGTGCCAGCAGTACTCCCGTTGGGGGCAGCACAGATACGCAGTATTTT
clone_size: NA
j_call: TRBJ2-3
v_call: TRBV28
d_call: NA

cdr3_aa: CASGGGISSTDTQYF
cdr3_nt: TGTGCTAGTGGAGGAGGAATTTCTAGCACAGATACGCAGTATTTT
clone_size: NA
j_call: TRBJ2-3
v_call: TRBV12-5
d_call: NA

cdr3_aa: CASSPYRGLNMNEQFF
cdr3_nt: TGTGCCAGCAGTCCATACAGGGGGCTGAATATGAATGAGCAGTTCTTC
clone_size: NA
j_call: TRBJ2-1
v_call: TRBV28
d_call: TRBD1

cdr3_aa: CASSLSSGTFGYTF
cdr3_nt: TGTGCCAGCAGCTTAAGCTCCGGGACTTTCGGCTACACCTTC
clone_size: NA
j_call: TRBJ1-2
v_call: TRBV3-1/TRBV3-2
d_call: NA

cdr3_aa: CASSPGTQGHSGYTF
cdr3_nt: TGTGCCAGCAGCCCCGGGACCCAGGGGCATTCTGGCTACACCTTC
clone_size: NA
j_call: TRBJ1-2
v_call: TRBV7-9
d_call: NA

cdr3_aa: CASSQGTGAGNTIYF
cdr3_nt: TGCGCCAGCAGCCAAGGGACAGGGGCAGGAAACACCATATATTTT
clone_size: NA
j_call: TRBJ1-3
v_call: TRBV4-1
d_call: TRBD1

cdr3_aa: CAPRGIDYGYTF
cdr3_nt: TGCGCCCCAAGGGGAATTGACTATGGCTACACCTTC
clone_size: NA
j_call: TRBJ1-2
v_call: TRBV12-3/TRBV12-4
d_call: NA

cdr3_aa: CASSRTGNGNTIYF
cdr3_nt: TGTGCCAGCAGTCGGACAGGGAATGGAAACACCATATATTTT
clone_size: NA
j_call: TRBJ1-3
v_call: TRBV27
d_call: TRBD1

cdr3_aa: CASSLDGGNYGYTF
cdr3_nt: TGTGCCAGCAGCTTAGACGGTGGTAACTATGGCTACACCTTC
clone_size: NA
j_call: TRBJ1-2
v_call: TRBV7-2
d_call: NA

cdr3_aa: CASSAPGLAGAPQETQYF
cdr3_nt: TGTGCCAGCAGTGCTCCGGGACTAGCGGGGGCTCCACAAGAGACCCAGTACTTC
clone_size: NA
j_call: TRBJ2-5
v_call: TRBV28
d_call: TRBD2

cdr3_aa: CASRRGQTGELFF
cdr3_nt: TGTGCCAGCAGACGAGGCCAAACCGGGGAGCTGTTTTTT
clone_size: NA
j_call: TRBJ2-2
v_call: TRBV6-1
d_call: NA

cdr3_aa: CASSLWTGNMYNSPLHF
cdr3_nt: TGTGCCAGCAGTTTATGGACAGGGAATATGTATAATTCACCCCTCCACTTT
clone_size: NA
j_call: TRBJ1-6
v_call: TRBV28
d_call: TRBD1

cdr3_aa: CASSLYPEAGGPLNTEAFF
cdr3_nt: TGTGCCAGCAGTTTATATCCCGAGGCAGGGGGTCCCCTGAACACTGAAGCTTTCTTT
clone_size: once
j_call: TRBJ1-1
v_call: TRBV28
d_call: TRBD1

cdr3_aa: CSAKRRGTQYF
cdr3_nt: TGCAGTGCCAAAAGGCGAGGGACCCAGTACTTC
clone_size: NA
j_call: TRBJ2-5
v_call: TRBV20-1
d_call: NA

cdr3_aa: CSVSLGLNQPQHF
cdr3_nt: TGCAGCGTTTCCTTGGGGCTCAATCAGCCCCAGCATTTT
clone_size: NA
j_call: TRBJ1-5
v_call: TRBV29-1
d_call: NA

cdr3_aa: CASRGGGYGDSPLHF
cdr3_nt: TGCGCCAGCAGAGGCGGGGGGTACGGGGATTCACCCCTCCACTTT
clone_size: many
j_call: TRBJ1-6
v_call: TRBV5-1
d_call: NA

cdr3_aa: CASSRVGNTEAFF
cdr3_nt: TGTGCCAGCAGTCGGGTGGGGAACACTGAAGCTTTCTTT
clone_size: few
j_call: TRBJ1-1
v_call: TRBV6-5
d_call: NA

cdr3_aa: CAWSGWTGAEAFF
cdr3_nt: TGTGCCTGGAGTGGCTGGACAGGGGCTGAAGCTTTCTTT
clone_size: NA
j_call: TRBJ1-1
v_call: TRBV30
d_call: TRBD1

cdr3_aa: CASSSGGQGALRAFF
cdr3_nt: TGTGCCAGCAGTTCCGGAGGGCAGGGGGCTCTCAGGGCTTTCTTT
clone_size: NA
j_call: TRBJ1-1
v_call: TRBV6-5
d_call: TRBD1

cdr3_aa: CASSQVNKRGREFF
cdr3_nt: TGTGCCAGCAGCCAAGTAAATAAGCGGGGGCGAGAGTTCTTC
clone_size: NA
j_call: TRBJ2-1
v_call: TRBV3-1/TRBV3-2
d_call: TRBD2

cdr3_aa: CASNQGWSDTQYF
cdr3_nt: TGTGCCTCTAACCAGGGGTGGTCAGATACGCAGTATTTT
clone_size: NA
j_call: TRBJ2-3
v_call: TRBV6-5
d_call: NA

cdr3_aa: CASSPAVGNTIYF
cdr3_nt: TGTGCCAGCAGTCCGGCGGTAGGAAACACCATATATTTT
clone_size: once
j_call: TRBJ1-3
v_call: TRBV12-3/TRBV12-4
d_call: NA

cdr3_aa: CASSRDREIKDTQYF
cdr3_nt: TGTGCCAGCAGTCGTGACAGGGAAATTAAGGATACGCAGTATTTT
clone_size: NA
j_call: TRBJ2-3
v_call: TRBV2
d_call: TRBD1

cdr3_aa: CASSVVRLNTEAFF
cdr3_nt: TGTGCCAGCAGTGTGGTCCGACTTAACACTGAAGCTTTCTTT
clone_size: NA
j_call: TRBJ1-1
v_call: TRBV2
d_call: NA

cdr3_aa: CASSSGGEGSTEAFF
cdr3_nt: TGTGCCAGCAGCAGCGGGGGGGAGGGGAGCACTGAAGCTTTCTTT
clone_size: NA
j_call: TRBJ1-1
v_call: TRBV7-6
d_call: NA

cdr3_aa: CASSLVPTGVEKLFF
cdr3_nt: TGTGCCAGCAGCTTAGTTCCGACAGGGGTTGAAAAACTGTTTTTT
clone_size: NA
j_call: TRBJ1-4
v_call: TRBV7-2
d_call: TRBD1

cdr3_aa: CASSWGGPNQPQHF
cdr3_nt: TGTGCCAGCAGCTGGGGGGGTCCCAATCAGCCCCAGCATTTT
clone_size: NA
j_call: TRBJ1-5
v_call: TRBV5-5
d_call: NA

cdr3_aa: CASSLSNIQYF
cdr3_nt: TGTGCCAGCAGTTTATCTAACATTCAGTACTTC
clone_size: NA
j_call: TRBJ2-4
v_call: TRBV28
d_call: NA

cdr3_aa: CSVPGQGAGYTF
cdr3_nt: TGCAGCGTGCCGGGACAGGGGGCCGGCTACACCTTC
clone_size: NA
j_call: TRBJ1-2
v_call: TRBV29-1
d_call: TRBD1

cdr3_aa: CASSFSTGQETQYF
cdr3_nt: TGCGCCAGCAGCTTTTCGACAGGCCAAGAGACCCAGTACTTC
clone_size: NA
j_call: TRBJ2-5
v_call: TRBV5-1
d_call: NA

cdr3_aa: CATSQTQGNSPLHF
cdr3_nt: TGTGCCACCAGCCAGACCCAGGGTAATTCACCCCTCCACTTT
clone_size: NA
j_call: TRBJ1-6
v_call: TRBV15
d_call: NA

cdr3_aa: CASSYPGRSTGELFF
cdr3_nt: TGTGCCAGCAGCTATCCAGGGCGGTCGACCGGGGAGCTGTTTTTT
clone_size: NA
j_call: TRBJ2-2
v_call: TRBV11-2
d_call: NA

cdr3_aa: CASSGTSSNEQFF
cdr3_nt: TGTGCCAGCAGTGGTACTAGCAGCAATGAGCAGTTCTTC
clone_size: NA
j_call: TRBJ2-1
v_call: TRBV12-3/TRBV12-4
d_call: NA

cdr3_aa: CASSSLEPNTGELFF
cdr3_nt: TGTGCCAGCAGCTCGTTAGAACCGAACACCGGGGAGCTGTTTTTT
clone_size: NA
j_call: TRBJ2-2
v_call: TRBV6-2/TRBV6-3
d_call: NA

cdr3_aa: CVRSILQGARHSNQPQHF
cdr3_nt: TGTGTCAGAAGCATACTACAGGGGGCGCGTCATAGCAATCAGCCCCAGCATTTT
clone_size: NA
j_call: TRBJ1-5
v_call: TRBV7-5
d_call: NA

cdr3_aa: CASSLGPGTGGHEQYF
cdr3_nt: TGTGCCAGCAGCTTAGGCCCCGGGACAGGGGGTCACGAGCAGTACTTC
clone_size: NA
j_call: TRBJ2-7
v_call: TRBV13
d_call: TRBD1